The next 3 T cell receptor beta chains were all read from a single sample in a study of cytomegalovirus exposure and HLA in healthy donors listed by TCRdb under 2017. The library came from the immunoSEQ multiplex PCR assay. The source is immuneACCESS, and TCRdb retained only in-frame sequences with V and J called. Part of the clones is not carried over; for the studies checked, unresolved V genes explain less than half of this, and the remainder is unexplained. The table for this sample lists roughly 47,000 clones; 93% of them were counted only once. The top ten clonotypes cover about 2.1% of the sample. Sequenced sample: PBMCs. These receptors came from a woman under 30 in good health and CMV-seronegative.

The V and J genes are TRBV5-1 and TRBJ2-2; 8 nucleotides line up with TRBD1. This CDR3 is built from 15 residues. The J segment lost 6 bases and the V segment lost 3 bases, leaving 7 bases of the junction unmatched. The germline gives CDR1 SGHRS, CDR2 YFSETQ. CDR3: CASSSGQGAPGELFF. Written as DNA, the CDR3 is TGCGCCAGCAGCTCGGGCCAGGGGGCGCCCGGGGAGCTGTTTTTT.

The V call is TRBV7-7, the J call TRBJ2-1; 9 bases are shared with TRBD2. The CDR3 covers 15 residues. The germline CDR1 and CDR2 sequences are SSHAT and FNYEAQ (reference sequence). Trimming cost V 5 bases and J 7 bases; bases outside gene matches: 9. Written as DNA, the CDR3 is TGTGCCAGCAGCCCAAAGACTAGCGGAGTAAATGAGCAGTTCTTC. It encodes CASSPKTSGVNEQFF.

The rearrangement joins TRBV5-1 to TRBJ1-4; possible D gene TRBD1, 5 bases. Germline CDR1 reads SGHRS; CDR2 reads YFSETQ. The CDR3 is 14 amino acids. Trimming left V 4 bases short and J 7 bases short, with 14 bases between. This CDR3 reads CASSPQGVGEKLFF. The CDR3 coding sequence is TGCGCCAGCAGCCCACAAGGGGTCGGTGAAAAACTGTTTTTT.